These 26 T cell receptor beta chains originate from one sample sequenced in a study of cytomegalovirus exposure and HLA in healthy donors. The primer mix had 60 Vbeta and 13 Jbeta primers. Assay: immunoSEQ multiplex PCR; the TCRdb copy retains only in-frame clones and omits some. The sample includes 200,000 to 250,000 clones, more than 60% seen only once; the top ten take around 15%. Material: PBMCs. All receptors derive from a man aged 40-49 years in good health and CMV-seronegative.

V usage is TRBV11-2 and J usage is TRBJ1-5; 7 nucleotides agree with TRBD1. This CDR3 region has 16 residues. V trimming: 3 bases; J trimming: 3 bases; junction bases outside the gene matches: 8. The germline CDR1 and CDR2 sequences are SGHAT and FQNNGV. The CDR3 sequence is CASSLGQGDFNQPQHF. The CDR3 DNA reads TGTGCCAGCAGCTTGGGCCAGGGGGATTTCAATCAGCCCCAGCATTTT.

This chain connects TRBV6-5 to TRBJ2-2; tentatively, D is TRBD1 (5 bases). The length of the CDR3 is 14 residues. Per germline, CDR1 MNHEY and CDR2 SVGAGI. The germline V and J ends were trimmed by 6 bases and 3 bases, with 11 bases remaining between them. The CDR3 loop is CASSFGAHTGELFF. The CDR3 nucleotides read TGTGCCAGCAGCTTTGGGGCCCACACCGGGGAGCTGTTTTTT.

This rearrangement joins TRBV5-5 to TRBJ1-5; the match to TRBD1 covers 10 bases. CDR1 is SGHKS, CDR2 YYEKEE, per germline (reference sequence). This CDR3 has 14 residues. J gave up 7 bases and V 4 bases, and 5 bases lay outside the gene matches. CDR3 in DNA: TGTGCCAGCAGCCGGGGACAGGGGTTCCAGCCCCAGCATTTT. As protein: CASSRGQGFQPQHF.

The chain uses TRBV5-8 and TRBJ2-1, with D unclear. This CDR3 is built from 12 residues. The V gene lost 1 base and the J gene lost 7 bases, with 6 bases spanning the gap. The germline CDR1 and CDR2 sequences are SGHTS and YDEGEE. The CDR3 bases are TGTGCCAGCAGCTTGTACGGGAATGAGCAGTTCTTC. It is translated as CASSLYGNEQFF.

V is TRBV15 and J is TRBJ1-1; TRBD1 matches 8 bases. CDR1 and CDR2 (germline): LNHNV, YYDKDF (reference sequence). The CDR3 contains 13 residues. The CDR3 sequence is CATSGGQVTEAFF. CDR3 DNA: TGTGCAACCTCAGGGGGACAGGTCACTGAAGCTTTCTTT.

The rearrangement joins TRBV15 to TRBJ1-4; D possibly corresponds to TRBD1 (5 bases). Trimming left V 0 bases short and J 2 bases short, with 13 bases between. Germline V gives CDR1 LNHNV, CDR2 YYDKDF (reference sequence). The CDR3 has 17 residues. In DNA, the CDR3 is TGTGCCACCAGCAGAGATCATCTAGGGGCCACTAATGAAAAACTGTTTTTT. Translating gives CATSRDHLGATNEKLFF.

This clone was detected only a few times. The chain links TRBV7-8 to TRBJ1-2, with D unclear. CDR1 and CDR2 from the germline V gene are SGHVS and FQNEAQ. V shed 4 bases and J shed 6 bases, with 24 bases lying between them. CDR3 size: 17 residues. The CDR3 coding sequence is TGTGCCAGCAGCTCAGACGACGAGACACCCTTCGGGGATGGCTACACCTTC. Translation: CASSSDDETPFGDGYTF.

V and J are TRBV11-2 and TRBJ2-1; D perhaps matches TRBD2 (5 bases). This CDR3 has 16 amino acids. V was cut by 1 base and J by 2 bases, with 12 bases left in between. Looked up from germline, CDR1 is SGHAT and CDR2 is FQNNGV. CDR3 DNA: TGTGCCAGCAGCTTAGTCGGTGGGAGCCCCTACAATGAGCAGTTCTTC. Translated, it gives CASSLVGGSPYNEQFF. Based on the CDR3 plus reference TRBV11-2 and TRBJ2-1, the full variable domain is EAGVAQSPRYKIIEKRQSVAFWCNPISGHATLYWYQQILGQGPKLLIQFQNNGVVDDSQLPKDRFSAERLKGVDSTLKIQPAKLEDSAVYLCASSLVGGSPYNEQFFGPGTRLTVL.

This sequence joins TRBV21-1 and TRBJ1-5; no DNA check was done on the table's D call, TRBD1. TRBV21-1 is listed as a pseudogene. The CDR3 is 13 amino acids. In DNA, the CDR3 is TGTGCCAGCAGCAGACGACATAATCAGCCCCAGCATTTT. This translates into CASSRRHNQPQHF.

This rearrangement joins TRBV4-3 to TRBJ1-1; no definite D call. The length of the CDR3 is 15 residues. Per the germline V gene, CDR1 is LGHNA and CDR2 is YSLEER. Between the trimmed V and J ends, which lost 0 bases and 3 bases, there was a span of 11 bases. CDR3 in amino acids: CASSQDRVTDTEAFF. The CDR3 DNA sequence: TGCGCCAGCAGCCAAGATCGGGTGACCGACACTGAAGCTTTCTTT.

The rearrangement joins TRBV15 to TRBJ1-4, with D unclear. Germline values: CDR1 LNHNV, CDR2 YYDKDF (reference sequence). This CDR3 spans 16 amino acids. V lost 3 bases and J 5 bases, leaving 16 bases between the germline ends. As DNA, the CDR3 is TGTGCCACCAGCAGGGCCACGGGTCAGAGGAATGAAAAACTGTTTTTT. It codes for CATSRATGQRNEKLFF.

The genes are TRBV6-4 and TRBJ1-1; the D gene is possibly TRBD1 (5 bases). The V and J ends lost 6 bases and 0 bases respectively, with 8 bases between them. This CDR3 is built from 13 residues. Germline V CDR1 and CDR2: MRHNA, SNTAGT. CDR3 in amino acids: CASRSQVNTEAFF. CDR3 nucleotides: TGTGCCAGCAGATCACAGGTGAACACTGAAGCTTTCTTT.

V and J are TRBV18 and TRBJ1-1; no clear D. V dropped 3 bases and J dropped 1 base, with 3 bases sitting between them. The CDR3 contains 12 residues. Germline CDR1 and CDR2: KGHSH and LQKENI. Here the CDR3 reads CASSPANTEAFF. DNA for the CDR3: TGTGCCAGCTCACCGGCGAACACTGAAGCTTTCTTT. The full variable domain, in which reference TRBV18 and TRBJ1-1 provide the parts outside the CDR3, is NAGVMQNPRHLVRRRGQEARLRCSPMKGHSHVYWYRQLPEEGLKFMVYLQKENIIDESGMPKERFSAEFPKEGPSILRIQQVVRGDSAAYFCASSPANTEAFFGQGTRLTVV.

V and J are TRBV7-2 and TRBJ2-1, with a possible D match to TRBD1 (5 bases). This CDR3 has 15 amino acids. Per the germline V gene, CDR1 is SGHTA and CDR2 is FQGNSA. Deletions cut 4 bases from V and 8 bases from J, with 18 bases between. The CDR3: CASSSPQTETDEQFF. In nucleotides, the CDR3 is TGTGCCAGCAGCTCACCCCAGACAGAGACTGATGAGCAGTTCTTC. Combining the CDR3 with reference TRBV7-2 and TRBJ2-1 gives the whole variable domain GAGVSQSPSNKVTEKGKDVELRCDPISGHTALYWYRQSLGQGLEFLIYFQGNSAPDKSGLPSDRFSAERTGGSVSTLTIQRTQQEDSAVYLCASSSPQTETDEQFFGPGTRLTVL.

This CDR3 reads CASSLYGTSGRGRNEQFF. CDR3 coding DNA: TGTGCCAGCAGCTTATATGGGACTAGCGGGAGGGGGAGGAATGAGCAGTTCTTC. J is TRBJ2-1 and V is TRBV7-3; TRBD2 aligns across 16 bases. The CDR3 extends over 18 amino acids. Germline V lookup: CDR1 SGHTA, CDR2 FQGTGA. V lost 2 bases and J lost 7; bases outside the gene matches: 8.

The V call is TRBV5-1, the J call TRBJ2-1; 10 bases agree with TRBD2. V was clipped by 4 bases and J by 0 bases; unmatched bases: 10. CDR3 length equals 18 residues. CDR1 SGHRS and CDR2 YFSETQ come from the germline V gene. For the CDR3, the DNA is TGCGCCAGCAGCAACTCAGGACTAGCGGCCAGCTCCTACAATGAGCAGTTCTTC. It is translated as CASSNSGLAASSYNEQFF.

The V and J genes are TRBV6-5 and TRBJ2-1, with D possibly TRBD2 on 5 matching bases. Trimming shortened V by 3 bases and J by 3 bases, and 9 bases separated the two germline ends. CDR1 is MNHEY and CDR2 is SVGAGI in the germline V gene. CDR3 size: 14 residues. CDR3: CASSYSGNYNEQFF. The DNA for the CDR3 is TGTGCCAGCAGTTATTCCGGGAACTACAATGAGCAGTTCTTC.

V usage is TRBV27 and J usage is TRBJ1-2, with TRBD1 matching over 9 bases. CDR1 is MNHEY and CDR2 is SMNVEV in the germline V gene (reference sequence). The V gene end was trimmed by 5 bases and the J gene end by 6 bases; junction bases not matched to a gene: 4. CDR3 length equals 13 residues. CDR3 DNA sequence: TGTGCCAGCAGTATCCGGGACAGGGATGGCTACACCTTC. Residues: CASSIRDRDGYTF.

This clone appeared once. The chain carries TRBV15 and TRBJ2-3, with TRBD2 matching 7 bases. Germline V lookup: CDR1 LNHNV, CDR2 YYDKDF (reference sequence). This CDR3 is 16 amino acids long. Trimming took 0 bases from V and 4 from J; bases not matched to a gene: 7. The CDR3 reads CATSRDRGDVSDTQYF. The CDR3, as DNA: TGTGCCACCAGCAGAGATCGGGGGGATGTTTCAGATACGCAGTATTTT.

The chain carries TRBV18 and TRBJ2-7, with a weak D call TRBD1 (5 bases). CDR1 KGHSH and CDR2 LQKENI come from the germline V gene. Deletions cut 3 bases from V and 6 bases from J, with 12 bases between. The CDR3 is 13 residues long. CDR3 region: CASSPAGLGEQYF. CDR3 nucleotides: TGTGCCAGCTCACCTGCAGGGTTAGGCGAGCAGTACTTC.

The chain is built from TRBV19 and TRBJ1-5, with D possibly matching TRBD1 (6 bases). This CDR3 is built from 16 residues. V lost 5 bases and J 6 bases, leaving 20 bases between the germline ends. Per germline, CDR1 LNHDA and CDR2 SQIVND (reference sequence). CDR3 in amino acids: CASSGKTGGGPQPQHF. CDR3 bases: TGTGCCAGTAGTGGTAAGACAGGAGGTGGCCCTCAGCCCCAGCATTTT.

The genes are TRBV7-2 and TRBJ1-6; D unclear. This CDR3 has 12 amino acids. The germline V gene has CDR1 SGHTA and CDR2 FQGNSA. Trimming took off 4 bases at V and 9 bases at J, with 7 bases between the two ends. CDR3 in amino acids: CASSSGFSPLHF. The CDR3 bases are TGTGCCAGCAGCTCGGGGTTTTCACCCCTCCACTTT.

The V gene is TRBV19, the J gene TRBJ2-1; 9 bases agree with TRBD1. CDR3 length: 12 amino acids. Germline values: CDR1 LNHDA, CDR2 SQIVND (reference sequence). V gave up 4 bases and J gave up 15 bases; unmatched junction bases: 7. The CDR3, as DNA: TGTGCCAGTAGTACTCCCGGGACAGGGTGGTTCTTC. Amino acids: CASSTPGTGWFF.

The chain carries TRBV6-5 and TRBJ2-7; 9 bases agree with TRBD1. Germline V gene lookup returns CDR1 MNHEY and CDR2 SVGAGI. The CDR3 consists of 14 residues. The ends lost 5 bases at V and 6 bases at J; junction bases unmatched: 8. Here the CDR3 DNA reads TGTGCCAGCAGTGAAGGCTACAGGGGGCTCGAGCAGTACTTC. Translating gives CASSEGYRGLEQYF.

The chain employs TRBV29-1 and TRBJ2-5; 7 positions agree with TRBD1. The ends lost 4 bases at V and 5 bases at J; junction bases unmatched: 7. The germline CDR1 and CDR2 sequences are SQVTM and ANQGSEA. This CDR3 contains 13 residues. This chain's CDR3 is CSVVSQGLETQYF. The DNA of the CDR3 is TGCAGCGTTGTTTCACAGGGGTTGGAGACCCAGTACTTC.

This clone was detected only a few times. The chain carries TRBV6-5 and TRBJ1-1, with TRBD1 identical over 7 bases. The CDR3 totals 14 residues. Germline V gene lookup returns CDR1 MNHEY and CDR2 SVGAGI. V gave up 5 bases and J gave up 4 bases; unmatched junction bases: 7. CDR3 nucleotides: TGTGCCAGCAGTAAGACAGGGTACGGCACTGAAGCTTTCTTT. It codes for CASSKTGYGTEAFF.